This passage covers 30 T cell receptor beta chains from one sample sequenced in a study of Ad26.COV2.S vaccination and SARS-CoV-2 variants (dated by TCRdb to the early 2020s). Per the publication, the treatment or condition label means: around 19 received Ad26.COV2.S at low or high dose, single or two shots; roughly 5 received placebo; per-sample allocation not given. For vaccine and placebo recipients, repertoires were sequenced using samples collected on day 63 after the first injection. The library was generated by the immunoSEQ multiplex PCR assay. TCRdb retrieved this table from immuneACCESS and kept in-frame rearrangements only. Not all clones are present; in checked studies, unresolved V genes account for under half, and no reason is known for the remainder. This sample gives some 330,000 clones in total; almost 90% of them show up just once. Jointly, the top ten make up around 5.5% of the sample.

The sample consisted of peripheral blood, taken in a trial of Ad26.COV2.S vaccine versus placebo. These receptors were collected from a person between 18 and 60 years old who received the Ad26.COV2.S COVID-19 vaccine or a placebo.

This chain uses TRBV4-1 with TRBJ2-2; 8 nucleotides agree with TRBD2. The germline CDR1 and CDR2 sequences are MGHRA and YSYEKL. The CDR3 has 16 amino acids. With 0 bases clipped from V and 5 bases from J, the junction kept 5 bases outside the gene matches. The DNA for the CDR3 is TGCGCCAGCAGCCAAGAACTAGCGGTAGTGACCGGGGAGCTGTTTTTT. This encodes CASSQELAVVTGELFF.

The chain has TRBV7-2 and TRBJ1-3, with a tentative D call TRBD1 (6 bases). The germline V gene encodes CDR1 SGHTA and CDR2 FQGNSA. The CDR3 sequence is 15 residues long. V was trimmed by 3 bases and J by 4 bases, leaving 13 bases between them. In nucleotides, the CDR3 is TGTGCCAGCAGCTTTTCCCAGGGGAGGGGAAACACCATATATTTT. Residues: CASSFSQGRGNTIYF.

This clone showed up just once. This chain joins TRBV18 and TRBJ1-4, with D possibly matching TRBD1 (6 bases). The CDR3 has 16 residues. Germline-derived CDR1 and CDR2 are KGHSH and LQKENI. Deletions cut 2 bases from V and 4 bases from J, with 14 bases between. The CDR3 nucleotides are TGTGCCAGCTCACCAAATCTAGGACAGCTTAATGAAAAACTGTTTTTT. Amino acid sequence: CASSPNLGQLNEKLFF.

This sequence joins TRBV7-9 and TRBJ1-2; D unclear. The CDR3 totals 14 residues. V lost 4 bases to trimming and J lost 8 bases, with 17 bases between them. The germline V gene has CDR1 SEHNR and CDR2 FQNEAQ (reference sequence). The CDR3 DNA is TGTGCCAGCAGCTACGTGGACGGGTTTGGCGGCTACACCTTC. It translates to CASSYVDGFGGYTF. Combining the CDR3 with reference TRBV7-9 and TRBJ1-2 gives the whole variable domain DTGVSQNPRHKITKRGQNVTFRCDPISEHNRLYWYRQTLGQGPEFLTYFQNEAQLEKSRLLSDRFSAERPKGSFSTLEIQRTEQGDSAMYLCASSYVDGFGGYTFGSGTRLTVV.

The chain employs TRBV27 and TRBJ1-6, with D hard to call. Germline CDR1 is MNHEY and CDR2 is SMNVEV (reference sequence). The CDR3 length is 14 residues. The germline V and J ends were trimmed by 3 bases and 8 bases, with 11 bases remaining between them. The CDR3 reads CASSFPQSHSPLHF. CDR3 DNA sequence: TGTGCCAGCAGTTTTCCCCAGAGCCATTCACCCCTCCACTTT.

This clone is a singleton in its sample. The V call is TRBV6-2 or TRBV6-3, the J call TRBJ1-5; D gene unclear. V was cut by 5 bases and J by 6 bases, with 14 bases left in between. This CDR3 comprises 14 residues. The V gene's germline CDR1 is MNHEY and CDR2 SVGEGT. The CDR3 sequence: CASSPADLSQPQHF. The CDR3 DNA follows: TGTGCCAGCAGTCCAGCGGACCTTAGTCAGCCCCAGCATTTT.

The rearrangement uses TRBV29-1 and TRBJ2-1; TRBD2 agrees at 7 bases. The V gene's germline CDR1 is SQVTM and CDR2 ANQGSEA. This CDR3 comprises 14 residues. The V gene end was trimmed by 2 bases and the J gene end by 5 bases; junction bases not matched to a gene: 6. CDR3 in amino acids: CSVENSGLNNEQFF. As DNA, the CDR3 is TGCAGCGTTGAAAATAGCGGGCTCAACAATGAGCAGTTCTTC.

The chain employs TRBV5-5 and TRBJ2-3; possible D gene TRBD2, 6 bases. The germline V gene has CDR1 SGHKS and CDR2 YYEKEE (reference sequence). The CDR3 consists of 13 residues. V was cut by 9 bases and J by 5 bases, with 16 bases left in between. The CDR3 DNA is TGTGCCACCCAACGGGAGTGGGTAGATACGCAGTATTTT. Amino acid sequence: CATQREWVDTQYF.

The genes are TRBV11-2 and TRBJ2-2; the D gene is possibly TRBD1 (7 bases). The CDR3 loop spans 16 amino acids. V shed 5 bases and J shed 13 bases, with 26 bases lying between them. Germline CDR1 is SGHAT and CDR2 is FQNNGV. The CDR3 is CASSQGGGLEISGLFF. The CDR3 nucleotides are TGTGCCAGCAGCCAGGGGGGCGGACTGGAAATATCGGGGCTGTTTTTT.

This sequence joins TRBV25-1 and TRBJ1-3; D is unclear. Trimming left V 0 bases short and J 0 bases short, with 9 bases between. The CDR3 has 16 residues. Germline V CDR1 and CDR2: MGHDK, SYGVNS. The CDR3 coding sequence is TGTGCCAGCAGTGAATATAGCCCTGGCTCTGGAAACACCATATATTTT. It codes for CASSEYSPGSGNTIYF.

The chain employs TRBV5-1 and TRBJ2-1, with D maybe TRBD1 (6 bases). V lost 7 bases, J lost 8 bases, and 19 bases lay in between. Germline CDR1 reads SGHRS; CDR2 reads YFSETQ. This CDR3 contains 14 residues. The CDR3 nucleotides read TGCGCCAGCTTCTCAGGGGTATTTGGCGATGAGCAGTTCTTC. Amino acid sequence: CASFSGVFGDEQFF.

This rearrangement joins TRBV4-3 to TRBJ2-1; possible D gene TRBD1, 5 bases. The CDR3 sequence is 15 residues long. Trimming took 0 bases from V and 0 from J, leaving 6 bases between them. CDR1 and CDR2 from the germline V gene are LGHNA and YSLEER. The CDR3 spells CASSQDQGSYNEQFF. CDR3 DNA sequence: TGCGCCAGCAGCCAAGACCAGGGCTCCTACAATGAGCAGTTCTTC.

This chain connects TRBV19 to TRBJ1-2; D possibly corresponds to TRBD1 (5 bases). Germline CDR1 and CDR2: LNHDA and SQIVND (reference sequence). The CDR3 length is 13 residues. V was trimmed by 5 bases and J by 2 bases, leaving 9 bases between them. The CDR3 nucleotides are TGTGCCAGTAGTGAGGGGATGAACTATGGCTACACCTTC. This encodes CASSEGMNYGYTF.

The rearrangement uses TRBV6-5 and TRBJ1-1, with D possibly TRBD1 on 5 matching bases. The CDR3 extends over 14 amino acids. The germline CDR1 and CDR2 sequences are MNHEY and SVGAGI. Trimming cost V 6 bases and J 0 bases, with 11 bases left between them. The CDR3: CASSWGTVNTEAFF. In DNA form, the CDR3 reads TGTGCCAGCAGCTGGGGCACAGTGAACACTGAAGCTTTCTTT.

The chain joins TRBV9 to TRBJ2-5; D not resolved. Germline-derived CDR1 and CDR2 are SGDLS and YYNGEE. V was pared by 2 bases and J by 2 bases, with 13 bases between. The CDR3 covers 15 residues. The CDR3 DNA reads TGTGCCAGCAGCGTTTCTGTGGGTGGACAAGAGACCCAGTACTTC. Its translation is CASSVSVGGQETQYF.

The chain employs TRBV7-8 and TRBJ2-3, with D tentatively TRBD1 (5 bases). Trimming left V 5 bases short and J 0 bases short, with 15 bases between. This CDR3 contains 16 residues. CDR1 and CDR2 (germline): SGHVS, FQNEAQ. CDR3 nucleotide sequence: TGTGCCAGCAGCGCCCGGGCAGGGTCTAGCACAGATACGCAGTATTTT. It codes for CASSARAGSSTDTQYF.

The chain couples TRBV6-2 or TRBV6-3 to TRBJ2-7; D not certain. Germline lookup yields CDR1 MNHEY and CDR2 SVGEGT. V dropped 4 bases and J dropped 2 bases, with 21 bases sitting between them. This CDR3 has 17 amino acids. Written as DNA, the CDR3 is TGTGCCAGCAGTTCAATAGAAAGTGTCCTAGAGACCTACGAGCAGTACGTC. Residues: CASSSIESVLETYEQYV.

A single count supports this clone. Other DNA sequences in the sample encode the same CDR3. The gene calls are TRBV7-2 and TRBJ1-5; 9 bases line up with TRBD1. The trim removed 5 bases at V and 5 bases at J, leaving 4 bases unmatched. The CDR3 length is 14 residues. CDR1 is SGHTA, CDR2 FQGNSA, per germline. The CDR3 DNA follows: TGTGCCAGCAGCCCGGGACAGGGATATCAGCCCCAGCATTTT. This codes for CASSPGQGYQPQHF.

The CDR3 protein is CASSSRVAGTGLFDTQYF. In DNA, the CDR3 is TGTGCCAGCAGCTCTCGGGTGGCCGGGACAGGGCTGTTCGATACGCAGTATTTT. The J gene is TRBJ2-3, the V gene TRBV5-6; 9 nucleotides match TRBD1. Trimming at V came to 3 bases and at J to 6 bases, leaving 17 bases not matched to a gene. CDR1 and CDR2 (germline): SGHDT, YYEEEE. This CDR3 is built from 18 residues.

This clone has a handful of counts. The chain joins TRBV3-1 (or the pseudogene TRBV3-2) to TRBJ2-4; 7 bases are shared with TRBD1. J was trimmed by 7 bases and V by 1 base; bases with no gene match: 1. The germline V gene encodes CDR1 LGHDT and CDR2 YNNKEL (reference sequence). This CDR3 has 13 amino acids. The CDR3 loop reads CASSQGGQNIQYF. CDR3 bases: TGTGCCAGCAGCCAAGGGGGACAGAACATTCAGTACTTC.

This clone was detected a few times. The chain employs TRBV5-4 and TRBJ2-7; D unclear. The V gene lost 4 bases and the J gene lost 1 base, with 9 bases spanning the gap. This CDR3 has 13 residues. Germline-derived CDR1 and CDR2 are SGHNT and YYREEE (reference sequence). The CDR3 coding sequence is TGTGCCAGCAGCCCCCAGTCATCCTACGAGCAGTACTTC. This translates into CASSPQSSYEQYF.

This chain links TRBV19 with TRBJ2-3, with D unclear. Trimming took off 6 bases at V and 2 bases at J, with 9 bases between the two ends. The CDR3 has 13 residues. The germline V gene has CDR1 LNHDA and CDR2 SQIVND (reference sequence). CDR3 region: CASSEATTDTQYF. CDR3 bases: TGTGCCAGTAGCGAGGCAACCACAGATACGCAGTATTTT.

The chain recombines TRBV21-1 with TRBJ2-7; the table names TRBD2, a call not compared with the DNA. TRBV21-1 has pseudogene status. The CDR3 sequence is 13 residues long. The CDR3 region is CASSKASSYEQYV. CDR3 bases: TGTGCCAGCAGCAAAGCGAGCTCCTACGAGCAGTACGTC.

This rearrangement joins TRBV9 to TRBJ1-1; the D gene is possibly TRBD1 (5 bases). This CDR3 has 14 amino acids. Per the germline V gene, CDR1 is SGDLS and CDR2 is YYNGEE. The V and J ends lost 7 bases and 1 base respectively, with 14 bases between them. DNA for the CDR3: TGTGCCAGCCACCCGGGGCCTACGAACACTGAAGCTTTCTTT. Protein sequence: CASHPGPTNTEAFF.

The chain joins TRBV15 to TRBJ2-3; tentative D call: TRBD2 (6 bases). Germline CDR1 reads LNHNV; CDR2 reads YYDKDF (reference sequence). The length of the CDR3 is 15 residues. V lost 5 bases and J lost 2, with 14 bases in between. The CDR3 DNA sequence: TGTGCCACCAGCGAGACGGGAGCTGACACAGATACGCAGTATTTT. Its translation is CATSETGADTDTQYF.

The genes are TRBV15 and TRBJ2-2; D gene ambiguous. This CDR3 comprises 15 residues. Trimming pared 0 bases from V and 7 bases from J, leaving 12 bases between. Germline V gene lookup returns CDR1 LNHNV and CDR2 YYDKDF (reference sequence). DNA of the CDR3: TGTGCCACCAGCAGAGATACGGGTTCGGTCGGGGAGCTGTTTTTT. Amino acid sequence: CATSRDTGSVGELFF.

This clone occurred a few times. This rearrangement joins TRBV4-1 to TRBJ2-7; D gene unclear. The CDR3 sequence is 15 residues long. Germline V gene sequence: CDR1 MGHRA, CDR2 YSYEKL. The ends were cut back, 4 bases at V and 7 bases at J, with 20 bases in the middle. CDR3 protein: CASSPLPDPYLEQYV. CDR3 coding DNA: TGCGCCAGCAGCCCTTTACCGGACCCCTACCTGGAGCAGTACGTC.

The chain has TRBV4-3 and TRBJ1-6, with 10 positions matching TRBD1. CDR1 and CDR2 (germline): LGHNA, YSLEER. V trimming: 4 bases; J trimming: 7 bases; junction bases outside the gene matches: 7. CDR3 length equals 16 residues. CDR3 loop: CASSPLGGQGNSPLHF. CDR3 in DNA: TGCGCCAGCAGCCCCTTGGGGGGACAGGGGAATTCACCCCTCCACTTT.

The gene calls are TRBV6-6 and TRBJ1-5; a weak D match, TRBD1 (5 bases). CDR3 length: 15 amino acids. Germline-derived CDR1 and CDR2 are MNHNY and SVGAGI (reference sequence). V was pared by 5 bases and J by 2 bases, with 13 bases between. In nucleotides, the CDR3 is TGTGCCAGCAGTCCCGGGGGACTCGGCAATCAGCCCCAGCATTTT. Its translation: CASSPGGLGNQPQHF.

CDR3 sequence (DNA): TGTGCCAGCAGAACGGGGTTCACCGGGGAGCTGTTTTTT. Translating gives CASRTGFTGELFF. The chain joins TRBV12-3 or TRBV12-4 to TRBJ2-2, with a weak D call TRBD2 (5 bases). V was cut by 6 bases and J by 4 bases, with 9 bases left in between. This CDR3 region has 13 residues.